These 9 T cell receptor beta chains were sequenced from one sample in a study of blood T cell repertoires in COVID-19. TCRdb's copy holds only in-frame clones and misses some; the assay was immunoSEQ multiplex PCR. The repertoire has about 210,000 clones, approximately 90% of them found once; the top ten carry 1.2%. Input material: peripheral blood. The receptors stem from a young man with acute or convalescent COVID-19.

V usage is TRBV13 and J usage is TRBJ1-2; perhaps TRBD1 as D (5 bases). The germline gives CDR1 PRHDT, CDR2 FYEKMQ (reference sequence). Trimming cost V 3 bases and J 10 bases, with 18 bases left between them. This CDR3 region has 14 residues. The CDR3 DNA follows: TGTGCCAGCAGCTTGGGAGAGGTGGGGGGAGCCTACACCTTC. It encodes CASSLGEVGGAYTF.

The V and J genes are TRBV11-2 and TRBJ1-1, with D possibly TRBD1 on 6 matching bases. Germline V lookup: CDR1 SGHAT, CDR2 FQNNGV. Trimming removed 3 bases at V and 1 base at J, with 12 bases between. The CDR3 covers 15 residues. CDR3 region: CASSLILGANTEAFF. Here the CDR3 DNA reads TGTGCCAGCAGCTTGATTTTGGGGGCGAACACTGAAGCTTTCTTT.

The CDR3 is CASSPRDREETQYF. The CDR3 DNA reads TGTGCCAGCAGCCCCCGGGACAGGGAAGAGACCCAGTACTTC. V is TRBV3-1 (or the pseudogene TRBV3-2) and J is TRBJ2-5; 9 bases agree with TRBD1. This CDR3 comprises 14 residues. The J segment lost 3 bases and the V segment lost 4 bases, leaving 3 bases of the junction unmatched. Germline assignment: CDR1 LGHDT and CDR2 YNNKEL (reference sequence).

The rearrangement uses TRBV11-2 and TRBJ2-7; D may be TRBD2 (6 bases). V gave up 4 bases and J gave up 2 bases, with 15 bases separating them. This CDR3 comprises 15 residues. CDR1 and CDR2 (germline): SGHAT, FQNNGV. In nucleotides, the CDR3 is TGTGCCAGCAGCTCTAGCGCGGTCAGAACCTACGAGCAGTACTTC. It specifies CASSSSAVRTYEQYF.

V gene TRBV30 combines with J gene TRBJ2-1; 7 bases are a match to TRBD2. V lost 8 bases to trimming and J lost 3 bases; unmatched junction nucleotides: 7. Germline V lookup: CDR1 GTSNPN, CDR2 SVGIG (reference sequence). The CDR3 contains 13 residues. The CDR3 loop reads CAGTRDYYNEQFF. DNA of the CDR3: TGTGCCGGAACCCGGGACTACTACAATGAGCAGTTCTTC.

The J gene is TRBJ2-5, the V gene TRBV10-2; TRBD2 agrees at 9 bases. Trimming removed 4 bases from V and 5 bases from J; junction bases left unmatched: 8. Germline V gene data show CDR1 as WSHSY and CDR2 as SAAADI. The CDR3 is 15 amino acids. CDR3 in DNA: TGCGCCAGCAGTGGTAGCGGGGGTCCGTTGGAGACCCAGTACTTC. Residues: CASSGSGGPLETQYF.

V and J are TRBV3-1 (or the pseudogene TRBV3-2) and TRBJ2-1; TRBD2 matches 8 bases. J was trimmed by 2 bases and V by 5 bases; bases with no gene match: 14. The CDR3 spans 18 residues. Germline V CDR1 and CDR2: LGHDT, YNNKEL (reference sequence). The CDR3 spells CASSSEGGSGAAYNEQFF. The DNA for the CDR3 is TGTGCCAGCAGCTCAGAAGGGGGTAGCGGGGCCGCCTACAATGAGCAGTTCTTC.

This clone was detected only a few times. This chain joins TRBV5-5 and TRBJ2-1; 8 bases are a match to TRBD2. Germline V gene sequence: CDR1 SGHKS, CDR2 YYEKEE (reference sequence). J was trimmed by 7 bases and V by 3 bases; bases with no gene match: 6. This CDR3 region has 14 residues. The CDR3 coding sequence is TGTGCCAGCAGCTCCCCCGGGGGGGGTAATGAGCAGTTCTTC. This codes for CASSSPGGGNEQFF. The variable domain in full, with the rest retrieved from reference TRBV5-5 and TRBJ2-1, is DAGVTQSPTHLIKTRGQQVTLRCSPISGHKSVSWYQQVLGQGPQFIFQYYEKEERGRGNFPDRFSARQFPNYSSELNVNALLLGDSALYLCASSSPGGGNEQFFGPGTRLTVL.

The chain is built from TRBV14 and TRBJ1-1, with 9 nucleotides matching TRBD1. Unmatched junction bases numbered 9, after V lost 4 bases and J lost 3 bases. The germline V gene encodes CDR1 SGHDN and CDR2 FVKESK. The CDR3 covers 16 residues. The CDR3 sequence is CASSLNRGRGDTEAFF. CDR3 bases: TGTGCCAGCAGCCTAAACAGGGGGCGCGGTGACACTGAAGCTTTCTTT.